The 31 T cell receptor beta chains below were found in one sample sequenced in a study of T cells after yellow fever vaccination (dated by TCRdb to the late 2010s). The method was 5' RACE. The instrument was an Illumina HiSeq 2500. TCRdb reran the public reads through fastp at Q25 and MiXCR, keeping productive beta chains. Duplicate CDR3 protein sequences are folded into a single record with the most common DNA and genes. This sample comprises 200,000 to 300,000 distinct CDR3 sequences, 10% to 15% of them detected only once. Roughly 0.5% of the sample is in the top ten clones. Per the publication, the treatment or condition label means: live attenuated yellow fever vaccine strain. Sequencing was performed on CD4+ T cells sorted from PBMCs, taken 45 days after the yellow fever booster vaccination. These receptors all stem from a man aged 30 to 45 who received the YFV17D yellow fever vaccine.

The chain combines TRBV27 with TRBJ2-1; 10 positions match TRBD2. The V gene's germline CDR1 is MNHEY and CDR2 SMNVEV (reference sequence). The CDR3 is 15 amino acids. Losses at the gene ends were 3 bases for V and 12 bases for J; bases not matched to a gene: 11. The DNA of the CDR3 is TGTGCCAGCAGTTTCGGACTAGCGGTTCCTAAGGGGCAGTTCTTC. Amino acid sequence: CASSFGLAVPKGQFF.

This clonotype occurred a few times. The chain links TRBV11-2 to TRBJ2-7, with D perhaps being TRBD1 or TRBD2 (5 bases each). The V gene lost 3 bases and the J gene lost 5 bases, with 20 bases spanning the gap. The CDR3 sequence is 16 residues long. CDR1 and CDR2 (germline): SGHAT, FQNNGV. The CDR3 region has the DNA TGTGCCAGCAGCTTGTTCCGGGACCCAGAGGGGCACGAGCAGTACTTC. It codes for CASSLFRDPEGHEQYF. The full variable domain, with the rest looked up from reference TRBV11-2 and TRBJ2-7, is EAGVAQSPRYKIIEKRQSVAFWCNPISGHATLYWYQQILGQGPKLLIQFQNNGVVDDSQLPKDRFSAERLKGVDSTLKIQPAKLEDSAVYLCASSLFRDPEGHEQYFGPGTRLTVT.

This clonotype showed up just a few times. The V call is TRBV6-1, the J call TRBJ2-7; D remains ambiguous. The CDR3 covers 14 residues. Germline CDR1 reads MNHNS; CDR2 reads SASEGT. V was clipped by 6 bases and J by 3 bases, with 15 bases between them. The CDR3 DNA is TGTGCCAGCAGCTCTCAAAAGAGGTACTACGAGCAGTACTTC. Its protein is CASSSQKRYYEQYF.

This clonotype has more than one count but fewer than ten. The rearrangement uses TRBV20-1 and TRBJ2-1; D unclear. Trimming removed 1 base from V and 5 bases from J, with 9 bases in between. This CDR3 is 13 amino acids long. Germline CDR1 is DFQATT and CDR2 is SNEGSKA (reference sequence). CDR3 nucleotide sequence: TGCAGTGCTAGAGGCGGCCCCGACAATGAGCAGTTCTTC. This sequence encodes CSARGGPDNEQFF.

The chain combines TRBV24-1 with TRBJ2-1; perhaps TRBD1 as D (6 bases). CDR3 length: 13 amino acids. CDR1 and CDR2 (germline): KGHDR, SFDVKD. V was trimmed by 4 bases and J by 10 bases, leaving 13 bases between them. The CDR3 spells CATSDPQGREQFF. The CDR3 coding sequence is TGTGCCACCAGTGACCCACAGGGTAGGGAGCAGTTCTTC.

This clonotype was counted at least ten times. The chain combines TRBV20-1 with TRBJ2-3; possible D gene TRBD1, 5 bases. The length of the CDR3 is 13 residues. Germline CDR1 and CDR2: DFQATT and SNEGSKA (reference sequence). CDR3: CSLGRTSTDTQYF. The CDR3 region has the DNA TGCAGCCTGGGGCGAACTAGCACAGATACGCAGTATTTT.

The rearrangement joins TRBV6-2 or TRBV6-3 to TRBJ2-7; D gene uncertain. This CDR3 has 11 residues. CDR1 and CDR2 (germline): MNHEY, SVGEGT. The V end was cut by 6 bases, the J end by 6 bases, with 9 bases between. CDR3 amino acids: CASSDQFEQYF. The CDR3 DNA sequence: TGTGCCAGCAGCGATCAATTCGAGCAGTACTTC.

V gene TRBV7-9 combines with J gene TRBJ2-2, with D perhaps TRBD1 or TRBD2 (5 bases each). The length of the CDR3 is 16 residues. V was shortened by 2 bases and J by 0 bases, with 10 bases between the two germline ends. Germline V gene sequence: CDR1 SEHNR, CDR2 FQNEAQ (reference sequence). The CDR3 is CASSLSRGTNTGELFF. DNA for the CDR3: TGTGCCAGCAGCTTATCGAGGGGAACGAACACCGGGGAGCTGTTTTTT.

The chain combines TRBV9 with TRBJ2-5, with 7 bases lining up with TRBD2. CDR3 length: 15 amino acids. Per germline, CDR1 SGDLS and CDR2 YYNGEE. V dropped 1 base and J dropped 5; count of bases not matched to a gene: 8. The CDR3 DNA sequence: TGTGCCAGCAGCGTACCGGGCGGGAGCTTGGAGACCCAGTACTTC. It encodes CASSVPGGSLETQYF.

This clonotype has a count of ten or more. The chain couples TRBV29-1 to TRBJ1-2; tentative D call: TRBD1 (5 bases). Germline V gene data show CDR1 as SQVTM and CDR2 as ANQGSEA. The length of the CDR3 is 16 residues. Deletions cut 3 bases from V and 2 bases from J, with 19 bases between. The CDR3 is CSVDRRGRDGNYGYTF. The CDR3 region has the DNA TGCAGCGTTGATAGGAGGGGTCGGGACGGAAACTATGGCTACACCTTC.

The table lists this clonotype with many counts. The chain is built from TRBV4-2 and TRBJ2-3; a weak D match, TRBD2 (6 bases). Looked up from germline, CDR1 is LGHNA and CDR2 is YNFKEQ. This CDR3 contains 16 residues. With 4 bases removed from V and 6 bases from J, the gap between germline ends came to 20 bases. The DNA of the CDR3 is TGTGCCAGCAGCCCGATGAGGCGGGACCGCCCCGATACGCAGTATTTT. Residues: CASSPMRRDRPDTQYF.

This clonotype was seen a few times. V is TRBV7-9 and J is TRBJ1-3; no clear D. Per germline, CDR1 SEHNR and CDR2 FQNEAQ (reference sequence). Trimming removed 5 bases from V and 0 bases from J, with 11 bases in between. This CDR3 spans 15 amino acids. CDR3 DNA sequence: TGTGCCAGCAGCCCTAAGCGGTTCTCTGGAAACACCATATATTTT. Its protein is CASSPKRFSGNTIYF. The variable domain in full, with the rest retrieved from reference TRBV7-9 and TRBJ1-3, is DTGVSQNPRHKITKRGQNVTFRCDPISEHNRLYWYRQTLGQGPEFLTYFQNEAQLEKSRLLSDRFSAERPKGSFSTLEIQRTEQGDSAMYLCASSPKRFSGNTIYFGEGSWLTVV.

The chain uses TRBV11-3 and TRBJ2-1; 13 bases map to TRBD2. Germline V gene data show CDR1 as SGHNT and CDR2 as YENEEA. The V segment lost 1 base and the J segment 7 bases; nucleotides outside the gene matches: 7. The CDR3 is made up of 17 amino acids. CDR3 loop: CASSLGPTSGRGNEQFF. The CDR3 coding sequence is TGTGCCAGCAGCTTAGGACCCACTAGCGGGAGGGGAAATGAGCAGTTCTTC.

The chain carries TRBV5-1 and TRBJ2-5, with TRBD2 as a possible D gene (6 bases). The CDR3 is made up of 18 amino acids. V gave up 0 bases and J gave up 3 bases, with 21 bases separating them. Germline lookup yields CDR1 SGHRS and CDR2 YFSETQ. The CDR3 loop reads CASSLEPDLIRGKETQYF. CDR3 sequence (DNA): TGCGCCAGCAGCTTGGAGCCCGATCTTATTCGCGGGAAAGAGACCCAGTACTTC.

This sequence joins TRBV7-9 and TRBJ2-7; D ambiguous. Germline V gene lookup returns CDR1 SEHNR and CDR2 FQNEAQ (reference sequence). This CDR3 contains 12 residues. V was pared by 6 bases and J by 2 bases, with 8 bases between. CDR3: CASSLEAYEQYF. The CDR3, as DNA: TGTGCCAGCAGTCTAGAGGCCTACGAGCAGTACTTC.

The gene calls are TRBV5-1 and TRBJ2-7, with D perhaps matching TRBD2 (7 bases). V was trimmed by 4 bases and J by 1 base, leaving 18 bases between them. Germline lookup yields CDR1 SGHRS and CDR2 YFSETQ. The CDR3 totals 16 residues. CDR3 in DNA: TGCGCCAGCAGCAGGGGGGGGGACGGGAGTTCCTACGAGCAGTACTTC. This encodes CASSRGGDGSSYEQYF.

This clonotype was counted only a few times. The chain links TRBV4-3 to TRBJ1-2; a possible D gene is TRBD1 (6 bases). Germline V gene lookup returns CDR1 LGHNA and CDR2 YSLEER. V lost 3 bases and J lost 6, with 11 bases in between. This CDR3 contains 13 residues. The DNA for the CDR3 is TGCGCCAGCAGCCAGCTAAGGGGGAATGGCTACACCTTC. Protein: CASSQLRGNGYTF.

The chain has TRBV18 and TRBJ2-5; 7 positions agree with TRBD2. The V gene end was trimmed by 10 bases and the J gene end by 1 base; junction bases not matched to a gene: 6. The CDR3 runs to 13 residues. CDR1 KGHSH and CDR2 LQKENI come from the germline V gene. This chain's CDR3 is CATGAGTQETQYF. CDR3 DNA: TGTGCCACCGGAGCGGGGACCCAAGAGACCCAGTACTTC.

This clonotype was counted between two and nine times. This chain joins TRBV7-2 and TRBJ2-7; a possible D gene is TRBD2 (6 bases). V was shortened by 1 base and J by 4 bases, with 20 bases between the two germline ends. The CDR3 is made up of 17 amino acids. CDR1 and CDR2 from the germline V gene are SGHTA and FQGNSA. The CDR3 reads CASSLGHGRLLGYEQYF. The CDR3 coding sequence is TGTGCCAGCAGCTTAGGCCACGGGAGACTGCTCGGATACGAGCAGTACTTC.

V is TRBV15 and J is TRBJ2-5; D uncertain. The V and J ends lost 4 bases and 6 bases respectively, with 9 bases between them. The germline gives CDR1 LNHNV, CDR2 YYDKDF (reference sequence). The CDR3 has 12 residues. CDR3 loop: CATSIGEKTQYF. The DNA for the CDR3 is TGTGCCACCAGCATTGGGGAAAAGACCCAGTACTTC.

The chain combines TRBV4-2 with TRBJ2-3; TRBD2 agrees at 12 bases. V trimming: 1 base; J trimming: 10 bases; junction bases outside the gene matches: 6. Germline V gene sequence: CDR1 LGHNA, CDR2 YNFKEQ. The CDR3 has 15 residues. CDR3 protein: CASSQGGLAGGAQYF. The CDR3 nucleotides are TGTGCCAGCAGCCAAGGGGGGCTAGCGGGAGGGGCGCAGTATTTT.

This clonotype was detected only a few times. V usage is TRBV20-1 and J usage is TRBJ2-1; TRBD2 aligns across 9 bases. This CDR3 contains 15 residues. Germline values: CDR1 DFQATT, CDR2 SNEGSKA (reference sequence). Trimming cost V 1 base and J 1 base; bases outside gene matches: 2. The CDR3 spells CSARGGRASYNEQFF. DNA for the CDR3: TGCAGTGCTAGAGGCGGGAGGGCGTCCTACAATGAGCAGTTCTTC.

This clonotype was counted ten times or more. The CDR3 here is CASSYSITRKGPDTQYF. The CDR3 coding sequence is TGTGCCAGCAGTTACTCGATAACCCGGAAGGGGCCAGATACGCAGTATTTT. This chain links TRBV6-5 with TRBJ2-3, with a weak D call TRBD1 (5 bases). Germline V gene lookup returns CDR1 MNHEY and CDR2 SVGAGI. CDR3 length equals 17 residues. Trimming took 0 bases from V and 4 from J, leaving 17 bases between them.

CDR3 DNA sequence: TGTGCCAGCACCTCTCCCCTGACAGATAGCAATCAGCCCCAGCATTTT. This encodes CASTSPLTDSNQPQHF. The rearrangement links TRBV25-1 to TRBJ1-5, with TRBD1 as a possible D gene (5 bases). Germline loops: CDR1 MGHDK, CDR2 SYGVNS. The CDR3 length is 16 residues. V dropped 7 bases and J dropped 0 bases, with 16 bases sitting between them. The whole variable domain, filled in from reference TRBV25-1 and TRBJ1-5, reads EADIYQTPRYLVIGTGKKITLECSQTMGHDKMYWYQQDPGMELHLIHYSYGVNSTEKGDLSSESTVSRIRTEHFPLTLESARPSHTSQYLCASTSPLTDSNQPQHFGDGTRLSIL.

In its sample, this clonotype was seen a few times. V gene TRBV12-3 or TRBV12-4 combines with J gene TRBJ2-3, with a weak D call TRBD1 (5 bases). CDR3 length equals 12 residues. The V and J ends lost 6 bases and 5 bases respectively, with 9 bases between them. The CDR3 spells CASSQGLDTQYF. The CDR3 nucleotides read TGTGCCAGCAGCCAGGGTTTAGATACGCAGTATTTT.

About this clonotype: A much larger clone differs by one base, so this may be a read error. This rearrangement joins TRBV20-1 to TRBJ2-3; 11 positions agree with TRBD2. The CDR3 sequence is 17 residues long. V lost 4 bases and J lost 4; bases outside the gene matches: 13. Germline assignment: CDR1 DFQATT and CDR2 SNEGSKA (reference sequence). CDR3 residues: CSANNGLAGGGADTQYF. CDR3 DNA: TGCAGTGCTAACAACGGGCTAGCGGGAGGAGGTGCAGATACGCAGTATTTT.

This chain connects TRBV5-1 to TRBJ2-7, with 14 positions matching TRBD2. V lost 4 bases and J lost 9; bases outside the gene matches: 6. There are 14 residues in the CDR3. Germline lookup yields CDR1 SGHRS and CDR2 YFSETQ. The CDR3 spells CASSPGLAGAGQYF. CDR3 in DNA: TGCGCCAGCAGCCCGGGACTAGCGGGGGCCGGGCAGTACTTC.

This clonotype turned up a few times. The rearrangement joins TRBV20-1 to TRBJ2-7; 10 nucleotides align to TRBD2. Trimming at V came to 6 bases and at J to 1 base, leaving 12 bases not matched to a gene. This CDR3 has 16 residues. From germline, CDR1 is DFQATT and CDR2 SNEGSKA (reference sequence). The CDR3 protein is CSALPPPAGGSYEQYF. DNA for the CDR3: TGCAGTGCCCTCCCGCCTCCAGCGGGAGGGTCCTACGAGCAGTACTTC.

In its sample, this clonotype was seen a few times. The chain couples TRBV7-8 to TRBJ2-3; D could derive from TRBD1 or TRBD2 (5 bases each). The CDR3 runs to 14 residues. The germline V and J ends were trimmed by 5 bases and 5 bases, with 14 bases remaining between them. Germline V CDR1 and CDR2: SGHVS, FQNEAQ. CDR3 DNA sequence: TGTGCCAGCAGCCTACTACGGGACGTAGATACGCAGTATTTT. This encodes CASSLLRDVDTQYF.

The gene calls are TRBV3-1 and TRBJ2-2, with 8 bases that match TRBD2. The CDR3 sequence is 15 residues long. In germline, CDR1 is LGHDT, CDR2 YNNKEL (reference sequence). V lost 4 bases to trimming and J lost 8 bases; unmatched junction nucleotides: 9. The CDR3 DNA follows: TGTGCCAGCAGCCGGAGCGGGAGAGGTACGGGGGAGCTGTTTTTT. As protein: CASSRSGRGTGELFF.

Turning to this clonotype: At one of its ends the junction is not consistent with the germline gene, which may arise from a read error. The V gene is TRBV18, the J gene TRBJ2-2; possibly TRBD1 for D (6 bases). Looked up from germline, CDR1 is KGHSH and CDR2 is LQKENI. The CDR3 contains 16 residues. The CDR3 bases are TGTGTCAGCTCACCATCCGGGACATTGAACACCGGGGAGCTGTTTTTT. Protein: CVSSPSGTLNTGELFF. The whole variable domain, filled in from reference TRBV18 and TRBJ2-2, reads NAGVMQNPRHLVRRRGQEARLRCSPMKGHSHVYWYRQLPEEGLKFMVYLQKENIIDESGMPKERFSAEFPKEGPSILRIQQVVRGDSAAYFCVSSPSGTLNTGELFFGEGSRLTVL.